The 15 T cell receptor beta chains below were found in one sample sequenced in a study of blood T cell repertoires in COVID-19. The data were produced by immunoSEQ multiplex PCR, yet TCRdb's version contains in-frame clones alone and is incomplete. The sample lists 200,000 to 250,000 clones, approximately 86% occurring once. The specimen was peripheral blood. Receptors originate from an older man with acute or convalescent COVID-19.

The CDR3 DNA sequence: TGCGCCAGCAGCCAAACGGACAGGGGGAATGAAAAACTGTTTTTT. Its protein product is CASSQTDRGNEKLFF. The chain uses TRBV4-1 and TRBJ1-4; 10 bases line up with TRBD1. V gave up 2 bases and J gave up 5 bases; unmatched junction bases: 2. The germline gives CDR1 MGHRA, CDR2 YSYEKL. The CDR3 totals 15 residues.

The chain is built from TRBV15 and TRBJ1-2; D is possibly TRBD1 (6 bases). Germline V gives CDR1 LNHNV, CDR2 YYDKDF (reference sequence). The CDR3 runs 14 residues. V was cut by 2 bases and J by 4 bases, with 11 bases left in between. The CDR3 DNA is TGTGCCACCAGCAGACCGGACAGACTCTATGGCTACACCTTC. It codes for CATSRPDRLYGYTF.

CDR3 amino acids: CASSIDRGNTEAFF. The CDR3 nucleotides read TGTGCCAGCAGCATCGACAGGGGGAACACTGAAGCTTTCTTT. The chain has TRBV7-2 and TRBJ1-1, with 8 bases identical to TRBD1. V dropped 5 bases and J dropped 1; count of bases not matched to a gene: 3. From germline, CDR1 is SGHTA and CDR2 FQGNSA. This CDR3 region has 14 residues.

The chain joins TRBV7-9 to TRBJ2-3, with D possibly matching TRBD2 (6 bases). Germline CDR1 reads SEHNR; CDR2 reads FQNEAQ (reference sequence). The CDR3 covers 16 residues. Trimming removed 7 bases at V and 6 bases at J, with 23 bases between. CDR3 sequence: CASNPRRGGSQDTQYF. The CDR3 coding sequence is TGTGCCAGCAATCCTCGGAGGGGAGGATCTCAGGATACGCAGTATTTT.

The chain is built from TRBV7-6 and TRBJ2-7; 12 bases are a match to TRBD2. The J segment lost 0 bases and the V segment lost 5 bases, leaving 11 bases of the junction unmatched. CDR3 size: 18 residues. Germline V lookup: CDR1 SGHVS, CDR2 FNYEAQ. Here the CDR3 DNA reads TGTGCCAGCAGCCTAACCCTGTGGACTAGCGGGAACTCCTACGAGCAGTACTTC. Translation gives CASSLTLWTSGNSYEQYF.

V gene TRBV18 combines with J gene TRBJ1-1; no clear D. The CDR3 has 14 amino acids. Germline V gene lookup returns CDR1 KGHSH and CDR2 LQKENI. The germline V and J ends were trimmed by 3 bases and 1 base, with 9 bases remaining between them. Here the CDR3 DNA reads TGTGCCAGCTCACCGAACACGGGGAACACTGAAGCTTTCTTT. Translating it yields CASSPNTGNTEAFF.

This clone showed up many times. The CDR3 bases are TGTGCCAGCAGCTTGGGCGACAGGGACTATCAGCCCCAGCATTTT. Encoded protein: CASSLGDRDYQPQHF. The V and J genes are TRBV5-6 and TRBJ1-5; 7 bases are a match to TRBD1. V gave up 0 bases and J gave up 5 bases; unmatched junction bases: 5. CDR3 length: 15 amino acids. Looked up from germline, CDR1 is SGHDT and CDR2 is YYEEEE.

The gene calls are TRBV5-1 and TRBJ2-3, with TRBD2 identical over 10 bases. There are 16 residues in the CDR3. Trimming cost V 4 bases and J 1 base; bases outside gene matches: 6. Looked up from germline, CDR1 is SGHRS and CDR2 is YFSETQ. In DNA, the CDR3 is TGCGCCAGCAGCCCGTCTCTAGCGGGGGGCACAGATACGCAGTATTTT. Protein product: CASSPSLAGGTDTQYF.

The J gene is TRBJ2-1, the V gene TRBV28, with 10 bases fitting TRBD1. Germline lookup yields CDR1 MDHEN and CDR2 SYDVKM. The CDR3 runs to 15 residues. The V gene end was trimmed by 3 bases and the J gene end by 6 bases; junction bases not matched to a gene: 5. The CDR3 is CASSLATGGLNEQFF. The CDR3 DNA reads as TGTGCCAGCAGTTTGGCGACAGGGGGCCTCAATGAGCAGTTCTTC.

V usage is TRBV3-1 (or the pseudogene TRBV3-2) and J usage is TRBJ1-4; D is unclear. CDR3 length: 13 residues. Germline V CDR1 and CDR2: LGHDT, YNNKEL (reference sequence). V was cut by 0 bases and J by 8 bases, with 7 bases left in between. As DNA, the CDR3 is TGTGCCAGCAGCCAAGATCTAGAGGAAAAACTGTTTTTT. Translating it yields CASSQDLEEKLFF.

The rearrangement uses TRBV2 and TRBJ1-3; no clear D. This CDR3 contains 14 residues. Between the trimmed V and J ends, which lost 3 bases and 4 bases, there was a span of 10 bases. Germline values: CDR1 SNHLY, CDR2 FYNNEI. The CDR3 DNA sequence: TGTGCCAGCAGTGAGGTCCGTGGCGGAAACACCATATATTTT. Translated, it gives CASSEVRGGNTIYF.

The gene calls are TRBV10-2 and TRBJ1-5; no reliable D call. The ends were cut back, 3 bases at V and 0 bases at J, with 9 bases in the middle. CDR3 length: 15 residues. Germline CDR1 WSHSY, CDR2 SAAADI. The CDR3 loop reads CASSDEQYSNQPQHF. DNA for the CDR3: TGCGCCAGCAGTGATGAACAATATAGCAATCAGCCCCAGCATTTT.

The chain couples TRBV7-8 to TRBJ1-2; possible D gene TRBD1, 6 bases. Germline V gives CDR1 SGHVS, CDR2 FQNEAQ. Deletions cut 5 bases from V and 7 bases from J, with 17 bases between. This CDR3 region has 14 residues. DNA of the CDR3: TGTGCCAGCAGCGGCAGTACAGGGAATGGTGGCTACACCTTC. It specifies CASSGSTGNGGYTF.

The rearrangement joins TRBV15 to TRBJ2-3; D gene unclear. Trimming shortened V by 6 bases and J by 0 bases, and 16 bases separated the two germline ends. The CDR3 runs to 16 residues. Germline CDR1 is LNHNV and CDR2 is YYDKDF (reference sequence). The DNA of the CDR3 is TGTGCCACCAGTTCTCGAGTTGTATCTAGCACAGATACGCAGTATTTT. As protein: CATSSRVVSSTDTQYF. The full variable domain, its missing parts supplied by reference TRBV15 and TRBJ2-3, is DAMVIQNPRYQVTQFGKPVTLSCSQTLNHNVMYWYQQKSSQAPKLLFHYYDKDFNNEADTPDNFQSRRPNTSFCFLDIRSPGLGDTAMYLCATSSRVVSSTDTQYFGPGTRLTVL.

This clone was recorded once. The V call is TRBV29-1, the J call TRBJ2-1; D is unclear. The CDR3 extends over 11 amino acids. Germline CDR1 SQVTM, CDR2 ANQGSEA. V shed 6 bases and J shed 6 bases, with 9 bases lying between them. The DNA for the CDR3 is TGCAGCGTCCGTTACAGCAATGAGCAGTTCTTC. The encoded protein is CSVRYSNEQFF.